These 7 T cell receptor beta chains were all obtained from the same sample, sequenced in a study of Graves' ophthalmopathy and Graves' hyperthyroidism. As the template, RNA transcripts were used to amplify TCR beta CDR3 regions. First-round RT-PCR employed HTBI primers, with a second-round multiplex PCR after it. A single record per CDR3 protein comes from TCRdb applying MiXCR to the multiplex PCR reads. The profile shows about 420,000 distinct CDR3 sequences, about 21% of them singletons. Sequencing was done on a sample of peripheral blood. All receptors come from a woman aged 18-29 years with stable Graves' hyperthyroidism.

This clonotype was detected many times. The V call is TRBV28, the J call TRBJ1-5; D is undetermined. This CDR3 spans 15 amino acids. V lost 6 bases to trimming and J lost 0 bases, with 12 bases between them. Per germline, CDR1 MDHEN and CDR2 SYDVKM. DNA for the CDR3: TGTGCCAGCAGCATTCAGGATGATAGCAATCAGCCCCAGCATTTT. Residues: CASSIQDDSNQPQHF. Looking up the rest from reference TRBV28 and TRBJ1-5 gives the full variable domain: DVKVTQSSRYLVKRTGEKVFLECVQDMDHENMFWYRQDPGLGLRLIYFSYDVKMKEKGDIPEGYSVSREKKERFSLILESASTNQTSMYLCASSIQDDSNQPQHFGDGTRLSIL.

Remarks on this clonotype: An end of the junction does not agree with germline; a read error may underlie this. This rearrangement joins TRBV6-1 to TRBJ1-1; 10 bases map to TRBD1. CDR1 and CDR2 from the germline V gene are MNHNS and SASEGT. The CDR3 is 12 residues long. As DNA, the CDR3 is TGTGCCAGCAATGCCGGGACAGGGGTTCCACTTTTT. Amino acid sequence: CASNAGTGVPLF.

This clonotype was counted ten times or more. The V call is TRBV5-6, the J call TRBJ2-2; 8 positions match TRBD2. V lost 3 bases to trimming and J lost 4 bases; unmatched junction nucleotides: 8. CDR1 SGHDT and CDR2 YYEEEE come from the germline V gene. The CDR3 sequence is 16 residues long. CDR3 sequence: CASSYNSGTTTGELFF. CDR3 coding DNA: TGTGCCAGCAGCTACAATAGCGGGACGACCACCGGGGAGCTGTTTTTT. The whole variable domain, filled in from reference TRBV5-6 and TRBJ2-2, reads DAGVTQSPTHLIKTRGQQVTLRCSPKSGHDTVSWYQQALGQGPQFIFQYYEEEERQRGNFPDRFSGHQFPNYSSELNVNALLLGDSALYLCASSYNSGTTTGELFFGEGSRLTVL.

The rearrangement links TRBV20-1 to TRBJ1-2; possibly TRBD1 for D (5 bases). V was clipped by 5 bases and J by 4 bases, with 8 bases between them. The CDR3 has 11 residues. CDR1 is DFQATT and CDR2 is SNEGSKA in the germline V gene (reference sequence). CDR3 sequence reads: CSAGGGYGYTF. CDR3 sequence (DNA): TGCAGTGCTGGTGGGGGCTATGGCTACACCTTC.

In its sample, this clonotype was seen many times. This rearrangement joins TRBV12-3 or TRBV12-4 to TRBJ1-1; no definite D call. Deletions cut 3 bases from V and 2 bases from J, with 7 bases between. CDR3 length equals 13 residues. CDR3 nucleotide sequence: TGTGCCAGCAGTTTCAGATTCAACACTGAAGCTTTCTTT. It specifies CASSFRFNTEAFF.

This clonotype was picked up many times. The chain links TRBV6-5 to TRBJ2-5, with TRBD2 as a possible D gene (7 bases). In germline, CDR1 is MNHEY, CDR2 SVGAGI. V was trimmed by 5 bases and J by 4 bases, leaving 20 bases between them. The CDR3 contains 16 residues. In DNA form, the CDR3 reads TGTGCCAGCAGTACAAACCCGGGGGGCGCGGGAGAGACCCAGTACTTC. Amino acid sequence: CASSTNPGGAGETQYF.

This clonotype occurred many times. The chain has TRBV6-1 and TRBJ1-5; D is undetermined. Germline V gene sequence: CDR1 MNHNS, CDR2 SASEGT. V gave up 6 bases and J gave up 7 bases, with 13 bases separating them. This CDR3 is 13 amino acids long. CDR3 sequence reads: CASRRHPEQPQHF. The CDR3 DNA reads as TGTGCCAGCAGAAGACACCCGGAGCAGCCCCAGCATTTT.